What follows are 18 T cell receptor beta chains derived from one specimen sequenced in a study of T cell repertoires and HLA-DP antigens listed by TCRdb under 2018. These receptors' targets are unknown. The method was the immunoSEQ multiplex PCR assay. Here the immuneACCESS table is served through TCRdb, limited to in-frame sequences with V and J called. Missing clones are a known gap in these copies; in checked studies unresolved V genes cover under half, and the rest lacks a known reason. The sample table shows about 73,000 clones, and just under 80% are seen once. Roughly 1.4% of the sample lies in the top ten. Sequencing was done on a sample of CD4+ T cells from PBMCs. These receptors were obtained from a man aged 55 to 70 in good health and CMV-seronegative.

Written as DNA, the CDR3 is TGTGCCTGGAGTGGTCGGGGGAACTATGGCTACACCTTC. Amino acid sequence: CAWSGRGNYGYTF. The V and J genes are TRBV30 and TRBJ1-2, with D perhaps TRBD1 (5 bases). Germline loops: CDR1 GTSNPN, CDR2 SVGIG (reference sequence). The CDR3 consists of 13 residues. The ends were cut back, 1 base at V and 2 bases at J, with 8 bases in the middle.

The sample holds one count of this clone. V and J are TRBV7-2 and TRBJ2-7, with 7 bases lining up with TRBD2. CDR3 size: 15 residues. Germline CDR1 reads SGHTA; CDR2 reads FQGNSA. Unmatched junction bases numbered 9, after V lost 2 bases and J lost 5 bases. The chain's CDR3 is CASSLTQAGYDEQYF. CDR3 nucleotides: TGTGCCAGCAGCTTAACCCAAGCGGGGTACGACGAGCAGTACTTC. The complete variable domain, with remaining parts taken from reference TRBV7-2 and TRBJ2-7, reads GAGVSQSPSNKVTEKGKDVELRCDPISGHTALYWYRQSLGQGLEFLIYFQGNSAPDKSGLPSDRFSAERTGGSVSTLTIQRTQQEDSAVYLCASSLTQAGYDEQYFGPGTRLTVT.

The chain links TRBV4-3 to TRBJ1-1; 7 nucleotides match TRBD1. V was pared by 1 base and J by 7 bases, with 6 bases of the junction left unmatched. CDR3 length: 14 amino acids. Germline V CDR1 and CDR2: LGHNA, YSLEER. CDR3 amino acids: CASSQAGQLYEAFF. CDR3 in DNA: TGCGCCAGCAGCCAAGCGGGACAGCTATATGAAGCTTTCTTT.

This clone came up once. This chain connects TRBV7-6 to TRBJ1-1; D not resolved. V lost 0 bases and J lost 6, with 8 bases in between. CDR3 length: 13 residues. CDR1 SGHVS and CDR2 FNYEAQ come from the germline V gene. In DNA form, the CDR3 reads TGTGCCAGCAGCTTAGCGCAAAACTCTGAAGCTTTCTTT. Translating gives CASSLAQNSEAFF.

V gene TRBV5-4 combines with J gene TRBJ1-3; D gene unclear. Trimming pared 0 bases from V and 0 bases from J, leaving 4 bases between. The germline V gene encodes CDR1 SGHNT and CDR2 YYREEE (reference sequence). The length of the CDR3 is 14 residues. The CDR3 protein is CASSLESSGNTIYF. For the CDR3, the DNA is TGTGCCAGCAGCTTGGAGAGCTCTGGAAACACCATATATTTT.

The CDR3 reads CAWSDSGNYGYTF. As DNA, the CDR3 is TGTGCCTGGAGTGATTCCGGGAACTATGGCTACACCTTC. V gene TRBV30 combines with J gene TRBJ1-2; no clear D. Trimming stripped 1 base from V and 2 bases from J, with 8 bases between. This CDR3 comprises 13 residues. The germline V gene encodes CDR1 GTSNPN and CDR2 SVGIG (reference sequence).

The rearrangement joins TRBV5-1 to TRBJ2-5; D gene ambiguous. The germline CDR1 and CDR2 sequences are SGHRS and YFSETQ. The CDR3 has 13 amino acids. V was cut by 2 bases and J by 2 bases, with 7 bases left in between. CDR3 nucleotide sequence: TGCGCCAGCAGCTTTGGTGGACAAGAGACCCAGTACTTC. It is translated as CASSFGGQETQYF.

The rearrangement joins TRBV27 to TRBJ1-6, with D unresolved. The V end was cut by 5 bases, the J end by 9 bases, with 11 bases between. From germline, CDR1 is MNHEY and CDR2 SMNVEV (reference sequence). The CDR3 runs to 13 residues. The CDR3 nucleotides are TGTGCCAGCAGTCCCCGTCCAGGTTCACCCCTCCACTTT. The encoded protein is CASSPRPGSPLHF.

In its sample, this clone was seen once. In DNA form, the CDR3 reads TGTGCCAGCAGTGACCTACGGACGGCGTCTAATGAAAAACTGTTTTTT. Translating it yields CASSDLRTASNEKLFF. V and J are TRBV25-1 and TRBJ1-4, with D uncertain. This CDR3 contains 16 residues. With 3 bases removed from V and 3 bases from J, the gap between germline ends came to 14 bases. Germline V CDR1 and CDR2: MGHDK, SYGVNS. The full variable domain, with the rest looked up from reference TRBV25-1 and TRBJ1-4, is EADIYQTPRYLVIGTGKKITLECSQTMGHDKMYWYQQDPGMELHLIHYSYGVNSTEKGDLSSESTVSRIRTEHFPLTLESARPSHTSQYLCASSDLRTASNEKLFFGSGTQLSVL.

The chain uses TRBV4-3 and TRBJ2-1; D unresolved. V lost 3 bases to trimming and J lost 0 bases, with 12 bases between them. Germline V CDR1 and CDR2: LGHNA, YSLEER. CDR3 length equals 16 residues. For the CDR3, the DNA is TGCGCCAGCAGCCACCTACTTACAAGCTCCTACAATGAGCAGTTCTTC. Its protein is CASSHLLTSSYNEQFF.

CDR3 sequence reads: CASTEDRAGNQPQHF. Here the CDR3 DNA reads TGTGCCAGCACCGAGGACAGGGCTGGCAATCAGCCCCAGCATTTT. J is TRBJ1-5 and V is TRBV2, with TRBD1 matching over 8 bases. V lost 7 bases and J lost 2; bases outside the gene matches: 7. The CDR3 has 15 residues. Germline CDR1 SNHLY, CDR2 FYNNEI.

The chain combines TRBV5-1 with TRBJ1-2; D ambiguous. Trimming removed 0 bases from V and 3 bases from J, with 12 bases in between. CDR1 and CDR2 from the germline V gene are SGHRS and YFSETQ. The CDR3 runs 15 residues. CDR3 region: CASSLGTARDYGYTF. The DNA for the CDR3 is TGCGCCAGCAGCTTGGGGACCGCCCGGGACTATGGCTACACCTTC.

CDR3 sequence reads: CASSPPGSYNEQFF. CDR3 sequence (DNA): TGTGCCAGCAGCCCACCCGGGTCCTACAATGAGCAGTTCTTC. The chain combines TRBV7-2 with TRBJ2-1; D gene ambiguous. The CDR3 sequence is 14 residues long. Between the trimmed V and J ends, which lost 5 bases and 1 base, there was a span of 9 bases. Germline V lookup: CDR1 SGHTA, CDR2 FQGNSA.

The CDR3 spells CASSLVQGGADTQYF. CDR3 sequence (DNA): TGTGCCAGCAGCTTAGTTCAGGGGGGAGCAGATACGCAGTATTTT. This chain links TRBV7-2 with TRBJ2-3, with a tentative D call TRBD1 (7 bases). The CDR3 contains 15 residues. V lost 1 base to trimming and J lost 4 bases, with 12 bases between them. Germline V gene data show CDR1 as SGHTA and CDR2 as FQGNSA.

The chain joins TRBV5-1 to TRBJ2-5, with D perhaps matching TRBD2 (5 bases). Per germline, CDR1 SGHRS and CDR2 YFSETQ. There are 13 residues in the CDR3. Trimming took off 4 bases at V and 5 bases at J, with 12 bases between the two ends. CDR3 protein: CASSLELAETQYF. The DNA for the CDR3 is TGCGCCAGCAGCCTGGAGCTAGCCGAGACCCAGTACTTC.

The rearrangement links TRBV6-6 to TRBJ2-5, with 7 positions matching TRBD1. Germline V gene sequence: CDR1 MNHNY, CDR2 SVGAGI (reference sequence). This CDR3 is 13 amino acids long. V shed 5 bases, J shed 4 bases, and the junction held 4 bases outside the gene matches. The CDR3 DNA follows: TGTGCCAGCAGTAAACAGGGGTCAGAGACCCAGTACTTC. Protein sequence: CASSKQGSETQYF.

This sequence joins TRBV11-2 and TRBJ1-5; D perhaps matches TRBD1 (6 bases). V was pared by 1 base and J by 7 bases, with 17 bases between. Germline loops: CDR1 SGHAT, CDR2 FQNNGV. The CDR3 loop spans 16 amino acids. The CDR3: CASSLVGGRAGQPQHF. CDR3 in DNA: TGTGCCAGCAGCTTAGTGGGGGGCAGGGCGGGCCAGCCCCAGCATTTT.

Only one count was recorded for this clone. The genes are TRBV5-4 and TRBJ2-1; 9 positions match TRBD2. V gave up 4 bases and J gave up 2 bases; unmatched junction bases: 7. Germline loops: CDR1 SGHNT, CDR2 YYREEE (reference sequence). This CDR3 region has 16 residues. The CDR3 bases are TGTGCCAGCAGCGCAGAGGGCGGGAGGGCCTACAATGAGCAGTTCTTC. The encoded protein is CASSAEGGRAYNEQFF.